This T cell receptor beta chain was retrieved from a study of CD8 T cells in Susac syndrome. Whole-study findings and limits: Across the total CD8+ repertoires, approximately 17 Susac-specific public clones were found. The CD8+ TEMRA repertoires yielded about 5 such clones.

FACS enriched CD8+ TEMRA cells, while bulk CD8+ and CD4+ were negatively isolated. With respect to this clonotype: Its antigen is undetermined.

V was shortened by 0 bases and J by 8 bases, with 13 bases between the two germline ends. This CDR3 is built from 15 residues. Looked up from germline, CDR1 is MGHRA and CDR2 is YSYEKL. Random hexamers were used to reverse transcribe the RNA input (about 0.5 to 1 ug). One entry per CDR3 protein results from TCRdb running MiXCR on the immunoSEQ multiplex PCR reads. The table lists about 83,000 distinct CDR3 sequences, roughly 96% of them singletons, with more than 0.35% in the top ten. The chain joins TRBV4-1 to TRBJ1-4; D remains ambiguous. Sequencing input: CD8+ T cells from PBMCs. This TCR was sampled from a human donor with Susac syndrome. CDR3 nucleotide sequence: TGCGCCAGCAGCCAAGAAAAGGCCAGGAGAGAAAAACTGTTTTTT. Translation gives CASSQEKARREKLFF.